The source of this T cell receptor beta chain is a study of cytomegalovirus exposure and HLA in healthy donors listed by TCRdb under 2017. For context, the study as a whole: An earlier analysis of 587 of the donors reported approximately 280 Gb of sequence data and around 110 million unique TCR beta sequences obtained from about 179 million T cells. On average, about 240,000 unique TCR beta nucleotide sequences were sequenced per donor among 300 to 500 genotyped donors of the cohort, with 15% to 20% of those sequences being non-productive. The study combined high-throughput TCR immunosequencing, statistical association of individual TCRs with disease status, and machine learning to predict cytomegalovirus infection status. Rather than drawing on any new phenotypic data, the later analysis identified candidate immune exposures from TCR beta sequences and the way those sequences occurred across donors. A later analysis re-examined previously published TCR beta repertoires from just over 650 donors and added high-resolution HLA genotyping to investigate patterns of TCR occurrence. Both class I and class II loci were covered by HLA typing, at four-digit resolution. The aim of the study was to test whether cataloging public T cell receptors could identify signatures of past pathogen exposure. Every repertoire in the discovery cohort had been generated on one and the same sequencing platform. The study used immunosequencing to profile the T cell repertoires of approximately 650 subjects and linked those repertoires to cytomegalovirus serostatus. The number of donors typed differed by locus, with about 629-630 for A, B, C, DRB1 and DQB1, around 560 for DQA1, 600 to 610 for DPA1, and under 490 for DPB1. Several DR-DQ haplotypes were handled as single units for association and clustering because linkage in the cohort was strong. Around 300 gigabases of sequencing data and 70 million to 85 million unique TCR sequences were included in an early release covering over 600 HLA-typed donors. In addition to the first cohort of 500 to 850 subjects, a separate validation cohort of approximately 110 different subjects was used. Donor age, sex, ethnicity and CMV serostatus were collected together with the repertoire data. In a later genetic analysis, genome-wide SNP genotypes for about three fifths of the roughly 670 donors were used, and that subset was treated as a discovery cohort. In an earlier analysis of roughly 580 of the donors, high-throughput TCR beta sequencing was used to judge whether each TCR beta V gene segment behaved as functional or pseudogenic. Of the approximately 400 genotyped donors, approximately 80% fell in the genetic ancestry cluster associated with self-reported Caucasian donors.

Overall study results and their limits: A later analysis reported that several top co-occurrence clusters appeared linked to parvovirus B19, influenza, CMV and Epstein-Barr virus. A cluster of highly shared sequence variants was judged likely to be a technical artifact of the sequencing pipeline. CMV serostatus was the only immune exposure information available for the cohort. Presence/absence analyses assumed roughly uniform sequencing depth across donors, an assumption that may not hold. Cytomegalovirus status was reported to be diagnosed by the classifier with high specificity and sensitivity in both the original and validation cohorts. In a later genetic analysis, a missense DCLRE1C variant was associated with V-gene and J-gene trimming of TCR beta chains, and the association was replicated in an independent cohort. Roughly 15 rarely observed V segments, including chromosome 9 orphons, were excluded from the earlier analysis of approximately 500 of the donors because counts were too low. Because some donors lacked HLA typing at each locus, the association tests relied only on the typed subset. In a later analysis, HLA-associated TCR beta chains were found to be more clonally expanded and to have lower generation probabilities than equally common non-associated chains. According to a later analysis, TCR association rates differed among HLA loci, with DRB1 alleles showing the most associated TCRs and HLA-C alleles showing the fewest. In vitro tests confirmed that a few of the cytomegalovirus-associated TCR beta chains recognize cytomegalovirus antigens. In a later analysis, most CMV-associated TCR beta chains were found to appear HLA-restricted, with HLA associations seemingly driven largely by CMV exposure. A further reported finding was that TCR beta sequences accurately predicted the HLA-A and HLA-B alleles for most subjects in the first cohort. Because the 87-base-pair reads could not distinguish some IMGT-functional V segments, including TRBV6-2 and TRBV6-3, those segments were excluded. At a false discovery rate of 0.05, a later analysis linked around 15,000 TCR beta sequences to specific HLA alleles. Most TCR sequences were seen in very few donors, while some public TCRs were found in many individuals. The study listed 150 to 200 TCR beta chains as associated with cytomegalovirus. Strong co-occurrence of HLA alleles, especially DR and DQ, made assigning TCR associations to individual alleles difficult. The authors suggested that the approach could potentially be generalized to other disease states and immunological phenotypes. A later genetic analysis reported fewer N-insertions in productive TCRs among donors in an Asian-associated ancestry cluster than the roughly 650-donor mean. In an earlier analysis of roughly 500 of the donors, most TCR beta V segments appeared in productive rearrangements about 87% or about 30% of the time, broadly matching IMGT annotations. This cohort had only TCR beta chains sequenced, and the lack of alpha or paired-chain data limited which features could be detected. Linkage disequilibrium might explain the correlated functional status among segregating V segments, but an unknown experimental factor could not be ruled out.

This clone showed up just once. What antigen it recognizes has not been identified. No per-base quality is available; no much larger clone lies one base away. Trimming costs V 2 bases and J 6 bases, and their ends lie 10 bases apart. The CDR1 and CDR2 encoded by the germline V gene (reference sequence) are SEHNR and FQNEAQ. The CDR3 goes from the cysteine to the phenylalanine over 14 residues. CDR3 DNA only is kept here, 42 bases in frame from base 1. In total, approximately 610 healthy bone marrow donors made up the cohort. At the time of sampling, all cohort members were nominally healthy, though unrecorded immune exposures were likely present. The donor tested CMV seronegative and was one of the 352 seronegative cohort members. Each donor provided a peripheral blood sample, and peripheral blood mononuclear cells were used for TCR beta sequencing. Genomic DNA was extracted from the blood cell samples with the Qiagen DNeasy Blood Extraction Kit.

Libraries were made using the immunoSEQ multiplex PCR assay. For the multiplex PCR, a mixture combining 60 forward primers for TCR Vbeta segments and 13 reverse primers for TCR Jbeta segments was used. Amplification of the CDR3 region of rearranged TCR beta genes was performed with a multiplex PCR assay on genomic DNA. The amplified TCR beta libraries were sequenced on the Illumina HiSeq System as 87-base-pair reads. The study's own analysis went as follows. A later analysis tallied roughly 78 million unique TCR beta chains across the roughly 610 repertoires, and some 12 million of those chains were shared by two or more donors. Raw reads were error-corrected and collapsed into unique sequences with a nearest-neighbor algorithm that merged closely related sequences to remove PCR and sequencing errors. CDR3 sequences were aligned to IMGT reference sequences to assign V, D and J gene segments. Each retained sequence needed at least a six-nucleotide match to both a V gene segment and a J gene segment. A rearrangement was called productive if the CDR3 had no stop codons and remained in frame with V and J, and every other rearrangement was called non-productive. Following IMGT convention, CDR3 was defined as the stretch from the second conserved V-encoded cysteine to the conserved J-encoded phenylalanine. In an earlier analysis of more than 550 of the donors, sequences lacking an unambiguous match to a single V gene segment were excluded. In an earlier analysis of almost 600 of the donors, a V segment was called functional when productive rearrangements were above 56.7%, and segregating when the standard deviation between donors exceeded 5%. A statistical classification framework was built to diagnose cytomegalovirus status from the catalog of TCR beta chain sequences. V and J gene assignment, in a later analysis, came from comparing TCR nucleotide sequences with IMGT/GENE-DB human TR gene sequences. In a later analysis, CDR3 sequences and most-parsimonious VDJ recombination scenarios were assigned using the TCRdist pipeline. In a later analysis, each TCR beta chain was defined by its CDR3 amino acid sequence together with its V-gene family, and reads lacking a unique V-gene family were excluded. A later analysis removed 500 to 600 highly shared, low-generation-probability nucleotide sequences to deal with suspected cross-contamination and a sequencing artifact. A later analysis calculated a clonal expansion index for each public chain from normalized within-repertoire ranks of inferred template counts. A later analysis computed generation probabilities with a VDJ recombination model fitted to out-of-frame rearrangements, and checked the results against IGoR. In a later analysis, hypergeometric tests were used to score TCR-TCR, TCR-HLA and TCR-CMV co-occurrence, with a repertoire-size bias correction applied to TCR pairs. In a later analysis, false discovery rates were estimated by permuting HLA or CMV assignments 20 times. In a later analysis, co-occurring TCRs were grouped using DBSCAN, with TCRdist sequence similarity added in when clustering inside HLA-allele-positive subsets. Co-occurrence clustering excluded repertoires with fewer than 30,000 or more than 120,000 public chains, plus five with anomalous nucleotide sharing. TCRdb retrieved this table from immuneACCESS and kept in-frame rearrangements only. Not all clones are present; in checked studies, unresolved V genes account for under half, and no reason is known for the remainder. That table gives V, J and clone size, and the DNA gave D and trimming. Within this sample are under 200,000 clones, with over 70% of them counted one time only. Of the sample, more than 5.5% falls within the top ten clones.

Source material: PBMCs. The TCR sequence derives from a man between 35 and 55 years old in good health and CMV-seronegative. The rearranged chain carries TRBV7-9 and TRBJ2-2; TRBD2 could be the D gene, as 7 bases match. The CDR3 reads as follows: CASSLRGAPGELFF. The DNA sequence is TGTGCCAGCAGCTTACGGGGGGCCCCCGGGGAGCTGTTTTTT.